Each of the 20 T cell receptor beta chains below was sequenced from the same sample in a study of blood T cell repertoires in COVID-19. The table came from immunoSEQ multiplex PCR; TCRdb's copy has only in-frame clones and leaves some out. The repertoire holds fewer than 250,000 clones, with around four fifths as singletons. Material: peripheral blood. The receptors were gathered from an older woman with active or convalescent COVID-19.

The J gene is TRBJ1-2, the V gene TRBV3-1 (or the pseudogene TRBV3-2); 10 positions agree with TRBD1. This CDR3 spans 16 amino acids. Germline V gene lookup returns CDR1 LGHDT and CDR2 YNNKEL (reference sequence). V dropped 6 bases and J dropped 6; count of bases not matched to a gene: 13. The CDR3 DNA is TGTGCCAGCAGGGGGGACAGGGGTCAGGGCCTCCATGGCTACACCTTC. Its translation: CASRGDRGQGLHGYTF.

The chain has TRBV6-6 and TRBJ2-1; possible D gene TRBD1, 6 bases. The ends were cut back, 5 bases at V and 3 bases at J, with 20 bases in the middle. CDR1 and CDR2 (germline): MNHNY, SVGAGI (reference sequence). This CDR3 comprises 17 residues. The DNA for the CDR3 is TGTGCCAGCAGTCCAATGTACCAGGGGAATGTCTACAATGAGCAGTTCTTC. It encodes CASSPMYQGNVYNEQFF.

The J gene is TRBJ1-2, the V gene TRBV4-1, with 8 bases matching TRBD1. This CDR3 has 15 residues. Germline CDR1 MGHRA, CDR2 YSYEKL. V was clipped by 0 bases and J by 8 bases; unmatched bases: 8. The CDR3 nucleotides read TGCGCCAGCAGCCAAGATGGACAGGGCAGCCTAGGCTACACCTTC. Protein: CASSQDGQGSLGYTF.

The V gene is TRBV5-1, the J gene TRBJ2-1, with a tentative D call TRBD1 (6 bases). The CDR3 totals 15 residues. Germline assignment: CDR1 SGHRS and CDR2 YFSETQ. Trimming stripped 1 base from V and 2 bases from J, with 10 bases between. CDR3 sequence (DNA): TGCGCCAGCAGCTTGTGGGACACAACCTACAATGAGCAGTTCTTC. Amino acid sequence: CASSLWDTTYNEQFF.

This clone occurred a few times. The rearrangement joins TRBV18 to TRBJ2-3; TRBD2 matches at 7 bases. V dropped 3 bases and J dropped 5; count of bases not matched to a gene: 5. From germline, CDR1 is KGHSH and CDR2 LQKENI. The CDR3 runs 14 residues. The CDR3 DNA reads TGTGCCAGCTCACCCCGGACTAGTAAAGATACGCAGTATTTT. It encodes CASSPRTSKDTQYF.

The chain uses TRBV19 and TRBJ2-3; 8 bases map to TRBD2. The germline CDR1 and CDR2 sequences are LNHDA and SQIVND (reference sequence). Trimming removed 1 base from V and 4 bases from J; junction bases left unmatched: 4. The CDR3 has 15 amino acids. In DNA, the CDR3 is TGTGCCAGTAGTATAGGAACAGCGGGGGCAGATACGCAGTATTTT. It encodes CASSIGTAGADTQYF.

J is TRBJ2-1 and V is TRBV5-1; TRBD2 agrees at 10 bases. The germline V gene encodes CDR1 SGHRS and CDR2 YFSETQ. CDR3 length: 15 amino acids. Unmatched junction bases numbered 7, after V lost 0 bases and J lost 10 bases. The CDR3 nucleotides are TGCGCCAGCAGCTTGGAAAAAGCGGGGGGGCGCGAGCAGTTCTTC. It is translated as CASSLEKAGGREQFF.

The CDR3 spells CASSFRDTNSPLHF. The CDR3 nucleotides read TGTGCCAGCAGTTTTAGGGACACCAATTCACCCCTCCACTTT. The genes are TRBV5-6 and TRBJ1-6, with D possibly matching TRBD1 (6 bases). This CDR3 comprises 14 residues. Germline V gene sequence: CDR1 SGHDT, CDR2 YYEEEE. Deletions cut 5 bases from V and 7 bases from J, with 13 bases between.

This chain connects TRBV15 to TRBJ2-1; D perhaps matches TRBD2 (5 bases). The length of the CDR3 is 13 residues. Germline V CDR1 and CDR2: LNHNV, YYDKDF (reference sequence). The ends were cut back, 2 bases at V and 11 bases at J, with 13 bases in the middle. The chain's CDR3 is CATSRPDPGKQFF. The CDR3 DNA reads as TGTGCCACCAGCAGACCGGACCCCGGGAAGCAGTTCTTC.

The J gene is TRBJ1-6, the V gene TRBV19, with D possibly matching TRBD1 (5 bases). Trimming pared 1 base from V and 9 bases from J, leaving 10 bases between. Germline values: CDR1 LNHDA, CDR2 SQIVND (reference sequence). There are 14 residues in the CDR3. In DNA form, the CDR3 reads TGTGCCAGTAGTATAGGCAGGGAGGCTTCACCCCTCCACTTT. This codes for CASSIGREASPLHF.

This clone was found once. The chain carries TRBV2 and TRBJ2-5; 8 nucleotides agree with TRBD1. This CDR3 spans 15 amino acids. Germline V gene lookup returns CDR1 SNHLY and CDR2 FYNNEI. J was trimmed by 5 bases and V by 2 bases; bases with no gene match: 7. DNA of the CDR3: TGTGCCAGCAGTGAACGGGCAGGGGGCAGGGAGACCCAGTACTTC. Amino acids: CASSERAGGRETQYF.

The CDR3 reads CASSQDRTVYGYTF. CDR3 sequence (DNA): TGTGCCAGCAGCCAAGATCGAACAGTTTATGGCTACACCTTC. This chain uses TRBV4-2 with TRBJ1-2, with D unresolved. V dropped 0 bases and J dropped 5 bases, with 10 bases sitting between them. CDR3 length equals 14 residues. From germline, CDR1 is LGHNA and CDR2 YNFKEQ.

The rearrangement joins TRBV11-2 to TRBJ1-3, with 11 bases that match TRBD1. The germline V gene encodes CDR1 SGHAT and CDR2 FQNNGV. This CDR3 is built from 16 residues. V was pared by 5 bases and J by 3 bases, with 6 bases of the junction left unmatched. CDR3 region: CASSTGQGAYGNTIYF. Written as DNA, the CDR3 is TGTGCCAGCAGCACAGGACAGGGGGCGTATGGAAACACCATATATTTT.

The rearrangement uses TRBV3-1 (or the pseudogene TRBV3-2) and TRBJ2-5; TRBD2 matches 9 bases. Germline V gives CDR1 LGHDT, CDR2 YNNKEL (reference sequence). V lost 4 bases and J lost 5; bases outside the gene matches: 8. The CDR3 loop spans 15 amino acids. The CDR3 sequence: CASSLRAGGGETQYF. Here the CDR3 DNA reads TGTGCCAGCAGCCTCAGAGCGGGGGGAGGGGAGACCCAGTACTTC.

The chain links TRBV3-1 (or the pseudogene TRBV3-2) to TRBJ2-1, with a weak D call TRBD1 (6 bases). Deletions cut 2 bases from V and 4 bases from J, with 18 bases between. Germline CDR1 LGHDT, CDR2 YNNKEL (reference sequence). The CDR3 covers 17 residues. This CDR3 is CASSQYGQSPGYNEQFF. CDR3 bases: TGTGCCAGCAGCCAATACGGACAGTCCCCGGGGTACAATGAGCAGTTCTTC.

This rearrangement joins TRBV6-6 to TRBJ2-5; 7 bases map to TRBD1. V shed 2 bases and J 0 bases; nucleotides not matched to a gene: 3. This CDR3 has 15 residues. CDR1 is MNHNY, CDR2 SVGAGI, per germline (reference sequence). The CDR3 is CASSYRDSNQETQYF. Written as DNA, the CDR3 is TGTGCCAGCAGTTACCGGGACAGCAACCAAGAGACCCAGTACTTC.

The rearrangement uses TRBV19 and TRBJ2-3; a possible D gene is TRBD1 (5 bases). The CDR3 runs to 13 residues. V dropped 4 bases and J dropped 9 bases, with 14 bases sitting between them. CDR1 and CDR2 from the germline V gene are LNHDA and SQIVND (reference sequence). The CDR3 loop is CASSRAVGVTQYF. CDR3 nucleotides: TGTGCCAGTAGTAGAGCAGTAGGGGTAACGCAGTATTTT.

The chain is built from TRBV19 and TRBJ2-3; TRBD2 matches 8 bases. Germline trimming cut 5 bases from V and 5 bases from J; bases unmatched to any gene: 9. There are 15 residues in the CDR3. The germline V gene has CDR1 LNHDA and CDR2 SQIVND (reference sequence). CDR3 sequence: CASSLTGGPGDTQYF. The CDR3 DNA follows: TGTGCCAGTAGTTTAACGGGAGGGCCGGGAGATACGCAGTATTTT.

The gene calls are TRBV15 and TRBJ1-6; 10 bases line up with TRBD1. The junction had 3 bases not matched to a gene; V was cut back by 4 bases and J by 6 bases. The CDR3 loop spans 15 amino acids. CDR1 and CDR2 from the germline V gene are LNHNV and YYDKDF (reference sequence). Here the CDR3 DNA reads TGTGCCACCAGCATAGGACAGGGGGTTAATTCACCCCTCCACTTT. Translating gives CATSIGQGVNSPLHF. The full variable domain, in which reference TRBV15 and TRBJ1-6 provide the parts outside the CDR3, is DAMVIQNPRYQVTQFGKPVTLSCSQTLNHNVMYWYQQKSSQAPKLLFHYYDKDFNNEADTPDNFQSRRPNTSFCFLDIRSPGLGDTAMYLCATSIGQGVNSPLHFGNGTRLTVT.

The V gene is TRBV2, the J gene TRBJ2-1; TRBD2 aligns across 9 bases. The CDR3 totals 14 residues. CDR1 SNHLY and CDR2 FYNNEI come from the germline V gene. V shed 3 bases and J 13 bases; nucleotides not matched to a gene: 10. DNA for the CDR3: TGTGCCAGCAGTGAGCGAGCGGGAGGACCCAAACAGTTCTTC. Its translation is CASSERAGGPKQFF. The complete variable domain, with remaining parts taken from reference TRBV2 and TRBJ2-1, reads EPEVTQTPSHQVTQMGQEVILRCVPISNHLYFYWYRQILGQKVEFLVSFYNNEISEKSEIFDDQFSVERPDGSNFTLKIRSTKLEDSAMYFCASSERAGGPKQFFGPGTRLTVL.